This T cell receptor beta chain was documented in a study of T cell repertoires in cytomegalovirus infection. Study context: CMV infection plus the matching HLA type was flagged by public TCR beta signatures. Study-wide results and caveats: Individuals carrying CMV plus the relevant HLA were identified by cumulative frequency of public TCR beta families. The ex vivo response was dominated by HLA-C-restricted CMV-specific TCR beta clonotypes.

V shed 0 bases and J shed 6 bases, with 9 bases lying between them. This CDR3 has 13 residues. Germline lookup yields CDR1 SGHRS and CDR2 YFSETQ. For this clonotype: Antigen unknown.

TCRdb passed the reads through MiXCR, listing each CDR3 protein once. This table has 150,000 to 200,000 distinct CDR3 sequences, 25% to 30% appearing once. Sequences were obtained from PBMCs. This TCR came from a human donor in good health (CMV status not recorded). Some clones in this sample may be carry-over from other donors' samples. The chain couples TRBV5-1 to TRBJ1-1; no firm D call. This CDR3 is CASSLGTVAEAFF. The CDR3 DNA is TGCGCCAGCAGCTTGGGGACGGTAGCTGAAGCTTTCTTT.